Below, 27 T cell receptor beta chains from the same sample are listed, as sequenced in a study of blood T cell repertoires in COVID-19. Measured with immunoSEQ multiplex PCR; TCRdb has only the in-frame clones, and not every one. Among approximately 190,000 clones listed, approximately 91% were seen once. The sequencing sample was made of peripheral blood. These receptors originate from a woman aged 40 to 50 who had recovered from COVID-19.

The CDR3 DNA follows: TGTGCCAGCAGCTTACAGGAGCGGGCGGAGACCCAGTACTTC. Translation: CASSLQERAETQYF. The chain carries TRBV11-1 and TRBJ2-5; D is possibly TRBD2 (6 bases). The CDR3 runs to 14 residues. CDR1 is SGHAT, CDR2 FQDESV, per germline (reference sequence). V lost 2 bases and J 5 bases, leaving 12 bases between the germline ends.

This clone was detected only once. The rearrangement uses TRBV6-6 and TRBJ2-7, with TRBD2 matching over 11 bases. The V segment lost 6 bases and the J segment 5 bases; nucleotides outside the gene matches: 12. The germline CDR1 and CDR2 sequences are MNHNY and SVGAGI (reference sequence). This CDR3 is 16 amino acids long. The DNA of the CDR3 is TGTGCCAGCAGACCTTTCACCGGGACTAGCGGAGACGAGCAGTACTTC. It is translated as CASRPFTGTSGDEQYF.

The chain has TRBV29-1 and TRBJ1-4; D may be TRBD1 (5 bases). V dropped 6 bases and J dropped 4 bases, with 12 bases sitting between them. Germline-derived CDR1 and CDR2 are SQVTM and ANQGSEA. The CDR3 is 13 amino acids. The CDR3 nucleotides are TGCAGCGTGGCAGGGAGGGGTAATGAAAAACTGTTTTTT. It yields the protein CSVAGRGNEKLFF.

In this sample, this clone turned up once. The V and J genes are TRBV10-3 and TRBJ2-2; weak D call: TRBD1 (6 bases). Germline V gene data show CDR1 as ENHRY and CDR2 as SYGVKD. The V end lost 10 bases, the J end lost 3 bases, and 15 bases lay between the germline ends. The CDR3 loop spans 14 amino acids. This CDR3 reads CATTTGEDTGELFF. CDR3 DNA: TGTGCCACCACGACAGGCGAGGACACCGGGGAGCTGTTTTTT.

The CDR3 spells CSASSGNYGYTF. Here the CDR3 DNA reads TGCAGTGCTAGTTCAGGGAACTATGGCTACACCTTC. The genes are TRBV20-1 and TRBJ1-2; the D gene is possibly TRBD1 (5 bases). Germline loops: CDR1 DFQATT, CDR2 SNEGSKA (reference sequence). Trimming shortened V by 3 bases and J by 2 bases, and 7 bases separated the two germline ends. The CDR3 sequence is 12 residues long.

CDR3 protein: CASSAPGGRLSNEQFF. In DNA, the CDR3 is TGTGCCAGCAGCGCCCCCGGGGGGCGCCTATCGAATGAGCAGTTCTTC. This rearrangement joins TRBV7-2 to TRBJ2-1, with D tentatively TRBD2 (7 bases). The CDR3 has 16 residues. V was trimmed by 5 bases and J by 7 bases, leaving 21 bases between them. CDR1 SGHTA and CDR2 FQGNSA come from the germline V gene.

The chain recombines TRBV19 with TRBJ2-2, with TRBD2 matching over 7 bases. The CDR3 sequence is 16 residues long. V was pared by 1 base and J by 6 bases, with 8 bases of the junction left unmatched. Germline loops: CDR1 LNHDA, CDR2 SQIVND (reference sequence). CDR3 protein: CASSIGGSYLPGELFF. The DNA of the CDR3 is TGTGCCAGTAGTATAGGCGGGAGTTATCTCCCCGGGGAGCTGTTTTTT.

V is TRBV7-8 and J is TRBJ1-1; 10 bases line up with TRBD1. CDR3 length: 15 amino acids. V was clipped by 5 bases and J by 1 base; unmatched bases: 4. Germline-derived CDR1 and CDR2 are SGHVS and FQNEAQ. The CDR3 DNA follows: TGTGCCAGCAGCCTGGGGGACAGGGGGAACACTGAAGCTTTCTTT. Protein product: CASSLGDRGNTEAFF. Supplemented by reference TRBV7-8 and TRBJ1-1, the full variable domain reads GAGVSQSPRYKVAKRGQDVALRCDPISGHVSLFWYQQALGQGPEFLTYFQNEAQLDKSGLPSDRFFAERPEGSVSTLKIQRTQQEDSAVYLCASSLGDRGNTEAFFGQGTRLTVV.

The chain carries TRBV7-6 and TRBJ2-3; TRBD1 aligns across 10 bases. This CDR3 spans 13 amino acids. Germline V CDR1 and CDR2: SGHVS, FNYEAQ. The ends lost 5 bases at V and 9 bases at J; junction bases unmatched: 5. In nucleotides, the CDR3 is TGTGCCAGCAGCCCCGGGACAGGGGACACGCAGTATTTT. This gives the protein CASSPGTGDTQYF.

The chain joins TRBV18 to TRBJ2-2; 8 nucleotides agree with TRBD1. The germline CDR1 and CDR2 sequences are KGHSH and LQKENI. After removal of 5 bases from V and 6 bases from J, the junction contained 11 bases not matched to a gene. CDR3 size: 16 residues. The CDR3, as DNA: TGTGCCAGCTCAACGGGACAGGCAAAAGGAGCCGGGGAGCTGTTTTTT. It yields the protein CASSTGQAKGAGELFF.

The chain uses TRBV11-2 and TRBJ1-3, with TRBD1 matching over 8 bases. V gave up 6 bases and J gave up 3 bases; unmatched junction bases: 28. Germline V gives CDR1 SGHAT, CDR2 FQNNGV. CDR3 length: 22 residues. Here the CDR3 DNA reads TGTGCCAGCAGTTTTGGACAGGGCCCTGTGGCGCGCGCGATCGGCGGTGGAAACACCATATATTTT. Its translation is CASSFGQGPVARAIGGGNTIYF. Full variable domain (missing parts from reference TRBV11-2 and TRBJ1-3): EAGVAQSPRYKIIEKRQSVAFWCNPISGHATLYWYQQILGQGPKLLIQFQNNGVVDDSQLPKDRFSAERLKGVDSTLKIQPAKLEDSAVYLCASSFGQGPVARAIGGGNTIYFGEGSWLTVV.

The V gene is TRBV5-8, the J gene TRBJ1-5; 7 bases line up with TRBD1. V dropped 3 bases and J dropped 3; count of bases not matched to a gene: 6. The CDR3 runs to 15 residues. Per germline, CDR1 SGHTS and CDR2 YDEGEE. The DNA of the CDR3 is TGTGCCAGCAGCTCGGGACAGTTGATCAATCAGCCCCAGCATTTT. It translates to CASSSGQLINQPQHF.

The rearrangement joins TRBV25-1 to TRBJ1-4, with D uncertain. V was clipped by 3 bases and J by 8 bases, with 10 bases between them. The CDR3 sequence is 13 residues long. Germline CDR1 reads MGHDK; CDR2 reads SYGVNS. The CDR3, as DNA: TGTGCCAGCAGTGAGAGCCCTAGGGAAAAACTGTTTTTT. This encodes CASSESPREKLFF.

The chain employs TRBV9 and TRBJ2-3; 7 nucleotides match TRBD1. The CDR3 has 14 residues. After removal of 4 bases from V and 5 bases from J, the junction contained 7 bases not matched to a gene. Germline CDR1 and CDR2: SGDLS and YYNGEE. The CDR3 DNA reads TGTGCCAGCAGCCCCCGATACAGGGGAGATACGCAGTATTTT. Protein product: CASSPRYRGDTQYF.

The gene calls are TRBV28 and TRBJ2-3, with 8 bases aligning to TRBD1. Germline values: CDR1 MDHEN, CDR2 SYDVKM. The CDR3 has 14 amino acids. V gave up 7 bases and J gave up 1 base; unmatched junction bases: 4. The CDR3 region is CASTSGGGTDTQYF. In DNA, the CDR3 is TGTGCCAGCACATCAGGGGGCGGCACAGATACGCAGTATTTT.

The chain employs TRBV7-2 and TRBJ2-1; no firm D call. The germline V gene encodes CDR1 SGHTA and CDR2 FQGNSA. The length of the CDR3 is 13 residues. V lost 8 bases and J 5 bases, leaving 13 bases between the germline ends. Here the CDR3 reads CASGVSRDNEQFF. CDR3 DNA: TGTGCCAGCGGTGTCTCTCGGGACAATGAGCAGTTCTTC.

CDR3 DNA sequence: TGTGCCAGCAGCTTGTTCTCGGGGGGCTACACCTTC. Protein sequence: CASSLFSGGYTF. This chain connects TRBV5-6 to TRBJ1-2; D is unresolved. The CDR3 runs to 12 residues. Germline V CDR1 and CDR2: SGHDT, YYEEEE. The V end was cut by 1 base, the J end by 8 bases, with 9 bases between.

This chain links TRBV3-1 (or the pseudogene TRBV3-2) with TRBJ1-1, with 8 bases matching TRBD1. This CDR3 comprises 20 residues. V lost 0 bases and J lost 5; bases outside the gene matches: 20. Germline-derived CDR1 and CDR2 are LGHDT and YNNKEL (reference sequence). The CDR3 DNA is TGTGCCAGCAGCCAAGACTTACAATCCCTGAGGACAGGGTTACCGACTGAAGCTTTCTTT. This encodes CASSQDLQSLRTGLPTEAFF.

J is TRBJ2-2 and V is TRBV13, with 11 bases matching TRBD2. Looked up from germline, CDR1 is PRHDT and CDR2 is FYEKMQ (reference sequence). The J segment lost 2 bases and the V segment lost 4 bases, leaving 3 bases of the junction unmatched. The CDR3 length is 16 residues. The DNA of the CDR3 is TGTGCCAGCAGCTGGGGGACTAGCGGTAACACCGGGGAGCTGTTTTTT. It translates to CASSWGTSGNTGELFF.

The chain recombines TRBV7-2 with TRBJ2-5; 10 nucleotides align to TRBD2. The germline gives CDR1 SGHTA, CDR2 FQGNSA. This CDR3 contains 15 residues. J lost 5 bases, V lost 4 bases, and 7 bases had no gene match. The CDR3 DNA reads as TGTGCCAGCAGCTACCAAGCGGGAGGGGGCGAGACCCAGTACTTC. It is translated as CASSYQAGGGETQYF.

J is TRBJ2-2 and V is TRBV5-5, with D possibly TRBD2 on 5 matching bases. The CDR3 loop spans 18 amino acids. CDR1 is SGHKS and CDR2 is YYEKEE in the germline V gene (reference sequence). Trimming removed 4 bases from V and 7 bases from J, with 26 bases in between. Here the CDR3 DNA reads TGTGCCAGCAGCGTCCCCCCGGGCCCAGGTTATACTAGCGGGGAGCTGTTTTTT. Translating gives CASSVPPGPGYTSGELFF.

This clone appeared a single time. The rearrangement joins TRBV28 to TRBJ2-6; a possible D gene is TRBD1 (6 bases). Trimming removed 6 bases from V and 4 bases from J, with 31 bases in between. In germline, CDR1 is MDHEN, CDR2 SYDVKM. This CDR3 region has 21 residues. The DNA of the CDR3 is TGTGCCAGCAGACAACTAGAGGGACAAAAAATCTACTCGGAGGGGGCCAACGTCCTGACTTTC. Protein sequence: CASRQLEGQKIYSEGANVLTF.

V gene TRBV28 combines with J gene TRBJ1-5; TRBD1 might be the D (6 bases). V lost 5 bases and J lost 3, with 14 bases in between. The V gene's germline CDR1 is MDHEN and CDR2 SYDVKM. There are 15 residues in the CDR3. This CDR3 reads CASSPGGGYNQPQHF. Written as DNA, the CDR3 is TGTGCCAGCAGTCCGGGGGGGGGCTACAATCAGCCCCAGCATTTT.

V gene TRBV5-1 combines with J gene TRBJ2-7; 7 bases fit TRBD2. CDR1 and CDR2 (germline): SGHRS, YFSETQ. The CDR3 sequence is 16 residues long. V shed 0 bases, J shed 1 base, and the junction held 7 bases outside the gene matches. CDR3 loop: CASSLVAGDTSYEQYF. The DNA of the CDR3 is TGCGCCAGCAGCTTGGTGGCGGGAGATACTTCCTACGAGCAGTACTTC.

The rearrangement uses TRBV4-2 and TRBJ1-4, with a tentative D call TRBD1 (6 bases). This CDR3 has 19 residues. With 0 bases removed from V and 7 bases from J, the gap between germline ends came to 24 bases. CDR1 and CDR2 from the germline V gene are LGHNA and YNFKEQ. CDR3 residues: CASSQDAGTWDKQSEKLFF. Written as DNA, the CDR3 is TGTGCCAGCAGCCAAGATGCCGGGACATGGGACAAGCAATCTGAAAAACTGTTTTTT.

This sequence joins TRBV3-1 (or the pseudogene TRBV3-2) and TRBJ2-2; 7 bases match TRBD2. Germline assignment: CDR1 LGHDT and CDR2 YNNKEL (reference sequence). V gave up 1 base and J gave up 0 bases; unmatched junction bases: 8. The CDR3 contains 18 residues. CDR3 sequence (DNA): TGTGCCAGCAGCCAAGTCCCGGGGGGAATCTCGAACACCGGGGAGCTGTTTTTT. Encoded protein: CASSQVPGGISNTGELFF.

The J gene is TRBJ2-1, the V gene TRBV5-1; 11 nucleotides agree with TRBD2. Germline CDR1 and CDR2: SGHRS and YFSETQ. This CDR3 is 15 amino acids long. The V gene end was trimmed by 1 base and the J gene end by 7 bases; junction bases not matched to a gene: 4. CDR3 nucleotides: TGCGCCAGCAGCTTGTCACTAGCGGGAGATAATGAGCAGTTCTTC. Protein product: CASSLSLAGDNEQFF.